The text below deals with one T cell receptor (beta chain). Additional DNA sequences in this sample encode the identical CDR3. TCRdb's table, derived via immunoSEQ multiplex PCR, lists solely in-frame clones and lacks some. In the table there are tens of thousands of clones, about 93% of which are singletons. Regulatory T cells were sorted from blood as CD4+ CD25-high CD127-low cells. V was cut by 1 base and J by 5 bases, with 8 bases left in between. The CDR3 has 13 residues. Germline lookup yields CDR1 SGHNT and CDR2 YENEEA. These data belong to a study of regulatory and conventional T cells in RAG deficiency. The same data also contributed to another study, on regulatory T cells. That work adds: Primers: 52 TRBV forward and 13 TRBJ reverse. In patients, unique TRB V-J pairs were restricted and V/J usage skewed, especially in Tregs.

The V call is TRBV11-3, the J call TRBJ1-1, with D unresolved. Sequencing used Tregs sorted from blood. The clonotype originates from a human donor in good health. The CDR3 is CASSLGWGTEAFF. As DNA, the CDR3 is TGTGCCAGCAGCTTAGGGTGGGGTACTGAAGCTTTCTTT.